The clone carrying this T cell receptor (beta chain) was seen a handful of times. Amplification of TCR beta CDR3 regions used RNA as the template. Primed by the HTBI set, a first-round RT-PCR was run on the TCR CDR3. TCRdb reprocessed the multiplex PCR reads via MiXCR and lists one record per CDR3 protein. The sample has a few hundred thousand distinct CDR3 sequences, about an eighth seen once. The data belong to a study of T cells in Graves' hyperthyroidism and ophthalmopathy. Across the study: Peripheral blood samples were taken at initial diagnosis, prior to any treatment.

CDR3 length: 15 residues. V shed 5 bases and J shed 4 bases, with 17 bases lying between them. Germline loops: CDR1 SGHTA, CDR2 FQGNSA. Hyperthyroidism, newly diagnosed and lasting under 2 months, affected patients aged 18 to 65. The clonotype was recovered from a woman younger than 30 with Graves' hyperthyroidism. Sequencing was done on a sample of blood. The chain joins TRBV7-2 to TRBJ2-5; possibly TRBD2 for D (5 bases). CDR3 nucleotides: TGTGCCAGCAGCCAATCGGGTACTAGATCAGAGACCCAGTACTTC. This sequence encodes CASSQSGTRSETQYF. The full variable domain, in which reference TRBV7-2 and TRBJ2-5 provide the parts outside the CDR3, is GAGVSQSPSNKVTEKGKDVELRCDPISGHTALYWYRQSLGQGLEFLIYFQGNSAPDKSGLPSDRFSAERTGGSVSTLTIQRTQQEDSAVYLCASSQSGTRSETQYFGPGTRLLVL.